The 23 T cell receptor beta chains presented below share a single source sample, sequenced in a study of read filtering for tumor transcriptome and immune sequencing. From around 0.4 ug of RNA, a library with molecular barcoded alpha/delta and beta/gamma adaptors was made. TCRdb ran MiXCR on the reads and lists one entry per CDR3 protein. This sample yields some 46,000 distinct CDR3 sequences, of which less than 15% are seen a single time; roughly 15% belongs to the top ten. Material for sequencing was a population of CD138-negative cells sorted from bone marrow. The receptors here all came from a donor over 35 with multiple myeloma.

The rearrangement uses TRBV11-2 and TRBJ2-2, with a possible D match to TRBD2 (5 bases). CDR1 SGHAT and CDR2 FQNNGV come from the germline V gene. The CDR3 totals 16 residues. The V gene lost 5 bases and the J gene lost 1 base, with 14 bases spanning the gap. This CDR3 is CASSQTRTLNTGELFF. For the CDR3, the DNA is TGTGCCAGCAGCCAGACCCGGACTTTGAACACCGGGGAGCTGTTTTTT.

This clonotype was detected many times. This chain joins TRBV4-1 and TRBJ2-1; no clear D gene. Trimming cost V 4 bases and J 6 bases, with 13 bases left between them. The CDR3 is made up of 14 amino acids. Germline assignment: CDR1 MGHRA and CDR2 YSYEKL. The CDR3 sequence is CASSRGWSRNEQFF. Here the CDR3 DNA reads TGCGCCAGCAGCCGGGGTTGGTCCCGCAATGAGCAGTTCTTC.

Judged by abundance, this clonotype is medium-sized. J is TRBJ2-1 and V is TRBV6-2 or TRBV6-3, with TRBD2 matching over 9 bases. The trim removed 7 bases at V and 4 bases at J, leaving 14 bases unmatched. CDR1 MNHEY and CDR2 SVGEGT come from the germline V gene. The CDR3 is 17 amino acids. In nucleotides, the CDR3 is TGTGCCAGCACACTCCTCCGGGGAGCGGGAGGTTACAATGAGCAGTTCTTC. Its protein is CASTLLRGAGGYNEQFF.

This clonotype was seen at least ten times. The chain has TRBV24-1 and TRBJ2-3, with 13 bases aligning to TRBD2. Germline V gene sequence: CDR1 KGHDR, CDR2 SFDVKD. The CDR3 covers 16 residues. J gave up 4 bases and V 5 bases, and 5 bases lay outside the gene matches. As DNA, the CDR3 is TGTGCCACCAGTGTTCAGGGACTAGCGGGATCAGATACGCAGTATTTT. Protein product: CATSVQGLAGSDTQYF.

As concerns this clonotype: A read error may produce the germline difference seen at one junction end. The J gene is TRBJ2-1, the V gene TRBV11-3; D ambiguous. Germline CDR1 is SGHNT and CDR2 is YENEEA. This CDR3 region has 11 residues. CDR3 sequence: CASSSAREQFF. As DNA, the CDR3 is TGTGCAAGCAGCTCAGCGCGGGAGCAGTTCTTC.

This clonotype came up many times. The chain joins TRBV3-1 to TRBJ2-1, with D perhaps TRBD2 (6 bases). This CDR3 has 16 amino acids. From germline, CDR1 is LGHDT and CDR2 YNNKEL (reference sequence). Trimming removed 0 bases from V and 4 bases from J, with 13 bases in between. CDR3 sequence reads: CASSQDRLVGYNEQFF. The CDR3 nucleotides read TGTGCCAGCAGCCAAGATCGACTAGTTGGGTACAATGAGCAGTTCTTC.

This clonotype was counted at least ten times. Likely a read error: the CDR3 ends without its conserved phenylalanine or tryptophan. V usage is TRBV7-9 and J usage is TRBJ2-1; no definite D call. V was clipped by 5 bases and J by 0 bases, with 11 bases between them. From germline, CDR1 is SEHNR and CDR2 FQNEAQ (reference sequence). The CDR3 is made up of 15 amino acids. The CDR3 sequence is CASSLGLSSYNEQFL. DNA for the CDR3: TGTGCCAGCAGCCTGGGGTTGAGCTCCTACAATGAGCAGTTCCTC.

This clonotype was recorded a few times. A much larger clonotype is one base distant, so this may be a read error. The rearrangement joins TRBV7-3 to TRBJ2-1, with 7 bases matching TRBD2. This CDR3 region has 16 residues. The V gene's germline CDR1 is SGHTA and CDR2 FQGTGA. The CDR3 DNA is TGTGCCAGCAGCTCCGACCTAGCGGATCGTTACAGTGAGCAGTTCTTC. The encoded protein is CASSSDLADRYSEQFF.

In this sample, this clonotype turned up many times. The chain is built from TRBV3-1 and TRBJ1-4; D is undetermined. The CDR3 is 14 amino acids. The germline V and J ends were trimmed by 4 bases and 4 bases, with 10 bases remaining between them. Germline V gives CDR1 LGHDT, CDR2 YNNKEL (reference sequence). The CDR3 sequence is CASSLGRYNEKLFF. The DNA for the CDR3 is TGTGCCAGCAGCCTCGGACGGTATAATGAAAAACTGTTTTTT.

Ten or more counts support this clonotype. This chain joins TRBV7-3 and TRBJ2-3, with D possibly being TRBD2 (7 bases). CDR1 is SGHTA, CDR2 FQGTGA, per germline. V lost 7 bases and J 2 bases, leaving 10 bases between the germline ends. The CDR3 extends over 13 amino acids. The CDR3 DNA sequence: TGTGCCAGCAAGGGGGGGGACACAGATACGCAGTATTTT. Its translation: CASKGGDTDTQYF.

This clonotype was observed at least ten times. The chain links TRBV11-2 to TRBJ2-7; D remains unclear. Germline assignment: CDR1 SGHAT and CDR2 FQNNGV. V gave up 5 bases and J gave up 1 base, with 15 bases separating them. The CDR3 runs 15 residues. The CDR3 spells CASSPSRVESYEQYF. CDR3 nucleotide sequence: TGTGCCAGCAGCCCCTCCCGGGTAGAATCCTACGAGCAGTACTTC.

This clonotype occurred many times. The CDR3: CASSLLITVGYNEQFF. The DNA of the CDR3 is TGTGCCAGCAGCTTACTCATAACTGTCGGCTACAATGAGCAGTTCTTC. This chain links TRBV11-1 with TRBJ2-1, with no clear D. V lost 2 bases to trimming and J lost 3 bases, with 14 bases between them. CDR3 length equals 16 residues. Germline-derived CDR1 and CDR2 are SGHAT and FQDESV (reference sequence).

This clonotype came up many times. CDR3 loop: CASSWGAGYEQYF. The CDR3 bases are TGTGCCAGCAGCTGGGGGGCCGGCTACGAGCAGTACTTC. The chain links TRBV12-3 or TRBV12-4 to TRBJ2-7; D may match TRBD1 or TRBD2 (6 bases each). Trimming took 6 bases from V and 3 from J, leaving 12 bases between them. This CDR3 spans 13 amino acids.

This clonotype has a handful of counts. The chain employs TRBV7-8 and TRBJ2-1, with TRBD1 as a possible D gene (5 bases). There are 13 residues in the CDR3. In germline, CDR1 is SGHVS, CDR2 FQNEAQ. V dropped 4 bases and J dropped 3 bases, with 7 bases sitting between them. The CDR3 region is CASSSDNYNEQFF. The CDR3 DNA reads TGTGCCAGCAGCTCGGACAACTACAATGAGCAGTTCTTC.

This clonotype was detected ten times or more. The J gene is TRBJ2-1, the V gene TRBV5-8; 11 bases align to TRBD2. The V segment lost 2 bases and the J segment 1 base; nucleotides outside the gene matches: 8. This CDR3 region has 18 residues. Germline V lookup: CDR1 SGHTS, CDR2 YDEGEE. CDR3 nucleotide sequence: TGTGCCAGCAGCTTAGAAGGGCTAGCGGGAGGTTCCTACAATGAGCAGTTCTTC. This codes for CASSLEGLAGGSYNEQFF.

Ten or more counts support this clonotype. V and J are TRBV19 and TRBJ2-7, with 12 bases aligning to TRBD2. CDR1 and CDR2 from the germline V gene are LNHDA and SQIVND (reference sequence). The length of the CDR3 is 15 residues. With 5 bases clipped from V and 3 bases from J, the junction kept 5 bases outside the gene matches. DNA for the CDR3: TGTGCCAGTAGTCTAGCGGGAGGGATTAACTACGAGCAGTACTTC. This sequence encodes CASSLAGGINYEQYF.

The chain joins TRBV12-3 or TRBV12-4 to TRBJ2-6; D is unresolved. There are 17 residues in the CDR3. The germline V and J ends were trimmed by 6 bases and 2 bases, with 17 bases remaining between them. The CDR3 loop reads CASSSGPWAPGANVLTF. CDR3 DNA sequence: TGTGCCAGCAGCTCCGGTCCCTGGGCGCCTGGGGCCAACGTCCTGACTTTC.

This clonotype has more than one count but fewer than ten. This may come from a read error, since a much larger clone is one base off. V usage is TRBV7-9 and J usage is TRBJ2-5; unclear D gene. V dropped 3 bases and J dropped 7 bases, with 9 bases sitting between them. Per the germline V gene, CDR1 is SEHNR and CDR2 is FQNEAQ (reference sequence). The CDR3 has 12 residues. The CDR3 reads CASSLVPGTQYF. The CDR3 DNA follows: TGTGCCAGCAGCTTGGTACCGGGGACCCAGTACTTC. Using reference TRBV7-9 and TRBJ2-5 for the parts outside the CDR3, the full variable domain is DTGVSQNPRHKITKRGQNVTFRCDPISEHNRLYWYRQTLGQGPEFLTYFQNEAQLEKSRLLSDRFSAERPKGSFSTLEIQRTEQGDSAMYLCASSLVPGTQYFGPGTRLLVL.

This clonotype was observed at least ten times. The J gene is TRBJ2-1, the V gene TRBV5-4; 7 bases map to TRBD2. The trim removed 2 bases at V and 8 bases at J, leaving 1 base unmatched. CDR1 and CDR2 from the germline V gene are SGHNT and YYREEE (reference sequence). The CDR3 sequence is 12 residues long. The CDR3 DNA reads as TGTGCCAGCAGCTTTACTAGCGATGAGCAGTTCTTC. Protein product: CASSFTSDEQFF.

As to this clonotype: The germline gene is not matched at one end of the junction; a read error may be the cause. This chain links TRBV30 with TRBJ2-2, with 12 bases matching TRBD2. This CDR3 region has 16 residues. Germline V CDR1 and CDR2: GTSNPN, SVGIG (reference sequence). This chain's CDR3 is CACPKETSGSGGEPFF. The CDR3 region has the DNA TGTGCCTGCCCTAAGGAGACTAGCGGGAGCGGCGGGGAGCCGTTTTTT.

This clonotype was detected ten times or more. The V call is TRBV5-1, the J call TRBJ2-5; D might be TRBD1 or TRBD2, each matching 5 bases. Trimming removed 3 bases from V and 5 bases from J, with 17 bases in between. The CDR3 contains 15 residues. Germline CDR1 SGHRS, CDR2 YFSETQ. This chain's CDR3 is CASSSGAGLMETQYF. The CDR3 nucleotides read TGCGCCAGCAGCTCCGGGGCAGGGCTGATGGAGACCCAGTACTTC.

This clonotype was found many times. This chain links TRBV4-1 with TRBJ1-5, with D possibly matching TRBD1 (5 bases). The germline V gene encodes CDR1 MGHRA and CDR2 YSYEKL. The CDR3 sequence is 13 residues long. V was shortened by 3 bases and J by 6 bases, with 9 bases between the two germline ends. CDR3 amino acids: CASSQGEAQPQHF. CDR3 in DNA: TGCGCCAGCAGCCAGGGGGAGGCTCAGCCCCAGCATTTT.

This clonotype has at least ten counts. This chain uses TRBV7-9 with TRBJ2-5, with TRBD2 as a possible D gene (6 bases). The V end was cut by 7 bases, the J end by 5 bases, with 20 bases between. Per the germline V gene, CDR1 is SEHNR and CDR2 is FQNEAQ (reference sequence). CDR3 length equals 15 residues. CDR3 coding DNA: TGTGCCAGCAACCCTTTGCAGGGCGGAGGGGAGACCCAGTACTTC. This codes for CASNPLQGGGETQYF.